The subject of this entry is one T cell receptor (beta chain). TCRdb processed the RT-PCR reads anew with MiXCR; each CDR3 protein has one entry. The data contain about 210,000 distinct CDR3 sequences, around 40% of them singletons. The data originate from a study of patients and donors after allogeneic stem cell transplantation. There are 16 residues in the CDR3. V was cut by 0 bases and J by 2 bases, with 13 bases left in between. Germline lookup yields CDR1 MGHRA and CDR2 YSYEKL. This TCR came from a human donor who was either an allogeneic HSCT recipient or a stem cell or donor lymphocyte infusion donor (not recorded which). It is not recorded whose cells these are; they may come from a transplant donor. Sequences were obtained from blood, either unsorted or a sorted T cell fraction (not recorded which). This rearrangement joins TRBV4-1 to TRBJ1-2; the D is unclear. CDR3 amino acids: CASSQDRTTSNYGYTF. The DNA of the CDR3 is TGCGCCAGCAGCCAAGATCGGACCACTTCGAACTATGGCTACACCTTC.